These 19 T cell receptor beta chains originate from one sample sequenced in a study of T cell responses to AZD1222 COVID-19 vaccine. Sequenced by immunoSEQ multiplex PCR; TCRdb stores in-frame clones only, minus some. The data show about 50,000 clones, approximately 80% seen once. This specimen consisted of peripheral blood, obtained 28 days after the second AZD1222 dose. The receptors shown here come from an adult who received the AZD1222 COVID-19 vaccine.

The rearrangement links TRBV5-4 to TRBJ1-2; tentative D call: TRBD1 (5 bases). The germline gives CDR1 SGHNT, CDR2 YYREEE (reference sequence). The CDR3 sequence is 15 residues long. The V end lost 3 bases, the J end lost 4 bases, and 16 bases lay between the germline ends. CDR3 residues: CASSSGLTPGYGYTF. CDR3 in DNA: TGTGCCAGCAGCTCGGGACTCACGCCCGGCTATGGCTACACCTTC. Full variable domain (outside the CDR3, taken from reference TRBV5-4 and TRBJ1-2): ETGVTQSPTHLIKTRGQQVTLRCSSQSGHNTVSWYQQALGQGPQFIFQYYREEENGRGNFPPRFSGLQFPNYSSELNVNALELDDSALYLCASSSGLTPGYGYTFGSGTRLTVV.

This clone was seen a handful of times. The chain combines TRBV19 with TRBJ1-2; no clear D gene. V was shortened by 6 bases and J by 8 bases, with 10 bases between the two germline ends. This CDR3 comprises 11 residues. Germline CDR1 reads LNHDA; CDR2 reads SQIVND (reference sequence). The CDR3 DNA is TGTGCCAGTAGCCAAGGAGGAGGCTACACCTTC. Its translation is CASSQGGGYTF.

This clone was detected only a few times. The genes are TRBV18 and TRBJ2-7; perhaps TRBD1 as D (5 bases). The CDR3 loop spans 15 amino acids. V gave up 8 bases and J gave up 2 bases, with 19 bases separating them. Per the germline V gene, CDR1 is KGHSH and CDR2 is LQKENI. This CDR3 reads CASPTPTDNTYEQYV. The CDR3 nucleotides read TGTGCCAGCCCTACGCCCACGGACAACACCTACGAGCAGTACGTC.

This chain connects TRBV7-9 to TRBJ1-3; D is unresolved. The CDR3 runs 12 residues. V was pared by 4 bases and J by 4 bases, with 5 bases between. CDR1 SEHNR and CDR2 FQNEAQ come from the germline V gene (reference sequence). In DNA, the CDR3 is TGTGCCAGCAGCTGGGAAGGAAACACCATATATTTT. Protein: CASSWEGNTIYF.

J is TRBJ2-7 and V is TRBV6-1; the D is unclear. This CDR3 spans 14 amino acids. Germline V gives CDR1 MNHNS, CDR2 SASEGT. V was shortened by 0 bases and J by 4 bases, with 10 bases between the two germline ends. The CDR3, as DNA: TGTGCCAGCAGTGAAGCAGGCCGGTGGTACGAGCAGTACGTC. It is translated as CASSEAGRWYEQYV.

By share, this clone counts as medium-sized. The chain carries TRBV11-2 and TRBJ2-7; D ambiguous. Germline CDR1 is SGHAT and CDR2 is FQNNGV. CDR3 length: 15 residues. Trimming removed 5 bases at V and 0 bases at J, with 14 bases between. The CDR3 sequence is CASSPVGSRSYEQYF. The CDR3, as DNA: TGTGCCAGCAGCCCAGTCGGTAGTCGCTCCTACGAGCAGTACTTC.

The chain employs TRBV27 and TRBJ1-6; D unresolved. The germline V gene encodes CDR1 MNHEY and CDR2 SMNVEV (reference sequence). CDR3 length: 15 residues. V was clipped by 0 bases and J by 0 bases, with 3 bases between them. The CDR3 is CASSLSSSYNSPLHF. CDR3 coding DNA: TGTGCCAGCAGTTTATCGAGCTCCTATAATTCACCCCTCCACTTT.

The chain recombines TRBV30 with TRBJ2-1, with D possibly being TRBD1 (6 bases). The germline V gene encodes CDR1 GTSNPN and CDR2 SVGIG (reference sequence). V was pared by 5 bases and J by 0 bases, with 11 bases between. This CDR3 is 14 amino acids long. The CDR3 spells CAWDKGGSYNEQFF. CDR3 bases: TGTGCCTGGGACAAAGGGGGCTCCTACAATGAGCAGTTCTTC.

The genes are TRBV30 and TRBJ2-1, with 9 bases that match TRBD1. CDR1 is GTSNPN, CDR2 SVGIG, per germline (reference sequence). J gave up 7 bases and V 5 bases, and 6 bases lay outside the gene matches. This CDR3 region has 13 residues. The chain's CDR3 is CAWERTGVNEQFF. The CDR3 DNA sequence: TGTGCCTGGGAGCGGACAGGGGTAAATGAGCAGTTCTTC.

The chain links TRBV28 to TRBJ1-2; 7 bases match TRBD1. The CDR3 contains 13 residues. The junction had 8 bases not matched to a gene; V was cut back by 11 bases and J by 2 bases. Germline lookup yields CDR1 MDHEN and CDR2 SYDVKM. The CDR3 DNA is TGTGCCTGCAAACAGGGGATAAACTATGGCTACACCTTC. Its translation is CACKQGINYGYTF.

This chain links TRBV5-1 with TRBJ1-2, with D tentatively TRBD1 (5 bases). V was shortened by 0 bases and J by 5 bases, with 11 bases between the two germline ends. The CDR3 extends over 14 amino acids. Germline loops: CDR1 SGHRS, CDR2 YFSETQ. This CDR3 reads CASSLAARVYGYTF. Written as DNA, the CDR3 is TGCGCCAGCAGCTTGGCCGCCAGGGTGTATGGCTACACCTTC.

This clone was picked up a small number of times. The chain carries TRBV9 and TRBJ2-7; 7 bases match TRBD2. The germline CDR1 and CDR2 sequences are SGDLS and YYNGEE. The CDR3 loop spans 15 amino acids. V was clipped by 3 bases and J by 0 bases; unmatched bases: 6. CDR3 nucleotides: TGTGCCAGCAGCGCGGATCTAGCGGTCTCCTACGAGCAGTACTTC. Protein: CASSADLAVSYEQYF.

Relative to its sample, this clone is medium-sized. The chain has TRBV7-2 and TRBJ2-1; 7 bases map to TRBD1. J was trimmed by 13 bases and V by 1 base; bases with no gene match: 10. This CDR3 spans 14 amino acids. Per the germline V gene, CDR1 is SGHTA and CDR2 is FQGNSA. CDR3 nucleotide sequence: TGTGCCAGCAGCTTAGTCGGAACCGGGACAGAACAGTTCTTC. Amino acid sequence: CASSLVGTGTEQFF.

This clone was detected only once. Other DNA sequences from this sample encode an identical CDR3 as well. V gene TRBV4-1 combines with J gene TRBJ2-7; D remains unclear. Looked up from germline, CDR1 is MGHRA and CDR2 is YSYEKL. CDR3 size: 14 residues. V gave up 0 bases and J gave up 0 bases, with 6 bases separating them. This chain's CDR3 is CASSQDPSSYEQYV. Written as DNA, the CDR3 is TGCGCCAGCAGCCAAGATCCCAGCTCCTACGAGCAGTACGTC.

This sequence joins TRBV10-3 and TRBJ2-1; D gene ambiguous. Germline CDR1 is ENHRY and CDR2 is SYGVKD. The V gene lost 4 bases and the J gene lost 7 bases, with 5 bases spanning the gap. The CDR3 runs 11 residues. CDR3 loop: CAISAGNEQFF. In nucleotides, the CDR3 is TGTGCCATCAGTGCCGGGAATGAGCAGTTCTTC.

This chain joins TRBV11-2 and TRBJ1-1; D unclear. The CDR3 runs to 16 residues. The V end was cut by 5 bases, the J end by 3 bases, with 19 bases between. The germline V gene has CDR1 SGHAT and CDR2 FQNNGV. In DNA form, the CDR3 reads TGTGCCAGCAGCCCACTAGATACCACTTCACACACTGAAGCTTTCTTT. It codes for CASSPLDTTSHTEAFF.

The gene calls are TRBV18 and TRBJ1-3; D call uncertain. The germline V gene has CDR1 KGHSH and CDR2 LQKENI. The CDR3 length is 16 residues. The V and J ends lost 3 bases and 0 bases respectively, with 12 bases between them. Here the CDR3 reads CASSPLDGNSGNTIYF. CDR3 DNA sequence: TGTGCCAGCTCACCCCTGGACGGAAACTCTGGAAACACCATATATTTT.

The chain has TRBV3-1 (or the pseudogene TRBV3-2) and TRBJ2-2; D possibly corresponds to TRBD1 (5 bases). This CDR3 comprises 15 residues. The V end was cut by 7 bases, the J end by 0 bases, with 12 bases between. Looked up from germline, CDR1 is LGHDT and CDR2 is YNNKEL (reference sequence). In nucleotides, the CDR3 is TGTGCCAGCACCAGACAGCTATCGAACACCGGGGAGCTGTTTTTT. This encodes CASTRQLSNTGELFF.

The V call is TRBV6-2 or TRBV6-3, the J call TRBJ2-3, with D possibly being TRBD2 (5 bases). Germline V gene data show CDR1 as MNHEY and CDR2 as SVGEGT. Trimming shortened V by 2 bases and J by 5 bases, and 14 bases separated the two germline ends. The CDR3 contains 15 residues. The CDR3 region has the DNA TGTGCCAGCAGTTACAGGAGGAATGGCGAAGATACGCAGTATTTT. Protein sequence: CASSYRRNGEDTQYF.